The 19 T cell receptor beta chains below were found in one sample sequenced in a study of neurological immune-mediated disorders. TCRdb ran MiXCR on the 5' RACE reads and lists one entry per CDR3 protein. The sample has roughly 10,000 distinct CDR3 sequences, around 21% seen once; the top ten hold about an eighth. Sequenced material: CD8+ T cells from blood. These receptors came from a woman in her forties with multiple sclerosis.

This clonotype ranks as medium-sized. The V and J genes are TRBV4-1 and TRBJ2-7, with D tentatively TRBD2 (5 bases). V gave up 0 bases and J gave up 5 bases, with 5 bases separating them. The CDR3 covers 12 residues. Germline V gene sequence: CDR1 MGHRA, CDR2 YSYEKL. The CDR3 loop reads CASSQDGNEQYF. CDR3 bases: TGCGCCAGCAGCCAAGACGGGAACGAGCAGTACTTC.

This clonotype was seen ten or more times. The V call is TRBV9, the J call TRBJ1-2; possible D gene TRBD1, 5 bases. CDR1 and CDR2 (germline): SGDLS, YYNGEE. The CDR3 sequence is 15 residues long. V gave up 3 bases and J gave up 8 bases, with 20 bases separating them. The CDR3 loop is CASSGILQGNLGYTF. CDR3 nucleotide sequence: TGTGCCAGCAGCGGGATACTTCAGGGAAATTTAGGCTACACCTTC.

This chain links TRBV5-1 with TRBJ1-2; possible D gene TRBD1, 6 bases. The germline V gene has CDR1 SGHRS and CDR2 YFSETQ. The CDR3 length is 15 residues. Trimming took off 3 bases at V and 2 bases at J, with 14 bases between the two ends. The CDR3 region has the DNA TGCGCCAGCAGCTCCCCTGAACAGGGAAACTATGGCTACACCTTC. Amino acid sequence: CASSSPEQGNYGYTF.

This clonotype was picked up many times. V is TRBV29-1 and J is TRBJ2-4, with TRBD2 identical over 9 bases. The germline CDR1 and CDR2 sequences are SQVTM and ANQGSEA. With V trimmed by 7 bases and J by 10 bases, 17 bases remained unmatched. This CDR3 is 15 amino acids long. CDR3 nucleotides: TGCAGCGCCCGAGCCCCTAGCGGGGCTCTGGGTATTCAGTACTTC. Translating it yields CSARAPSGALGIQYF. The full variable domain, its missing parts supplied by reference TRBV29-1 and TRBJ2-4, is SAVISQKPSRDICQRGTSLTIQCQVDSQVTMMFWYRQQPGQSLTLIATANQGSEATYESGFVIDKFPISRPNLTFSTLTVSNMSPEDSSIYLCSARAPSGALGIQYFGAGTRLSVL.

In its sample, this clonotype was seen many times. The rearrangement uses TRBV20-1 and TRBJ1-2; D unclear. The CDR3 totals 14 residues. V was trimmed by 0 bases and J by 8 bases, leaving 16 bases between them. From germline, CDR1 is DFQATT and CDR2 SNEGSKA (reference sequence). The CDR3 loop is CSARDRVFPFGYTF. The CDR3 region has the DNA TGCAGTGCTAGAGATCGGGTTTTTCCCTTCGGCTACACCTTC.

The rearrangement uses TRBV9 and TRBJ2-7; D possibly uses TRBD1 or TRBD2 (5 bases each). V gave up 3 bases and J gave up 2 bases, with 12 bases separating them. Germline CDR1 is SGDLS and CDR2 is YYNGEE. CDR3 length equals 14 residues. This CDR3 reads CASSGDGRTYEQYF. DNA for the CDR3: TGTGCCAGCAGCGGGGACGGAAGGACCTACGAGCAGTACTTC.

In this sample, this clonotype turned up many times. This chain links TRBV27 with TRBJ2-2; tentative D call: TRBD1 (6 bases). CDR3 size: 14 residues. Germline assignment: CDR1 MNHEY and CDR2 SMNVEV (reference sequence). Trimming cost V 5 bases and J 1 base, with 8 bases left between them. This CDR3 reads CASSPGQNTGELFF. The DNA of the CDR3 is TGTGCCAGCAGTCCGGGACAGAACACCGGGGAGCTGTTTTTT.

This clonotype came up many times. The chain uses TRBV4-1 and TRBJ1-5; no definite D call. V was shortened by 1 base and J by 6 bases, with 10 bases between the two germline ends. In germline, CDR1 is MGHRA, CDR2 YSYEKL. CDR3 length: 14 residues. The CDR3 sequence is CASSQGEGTQPQHF. For the CDR3, the DNA is TGCGCCAGCAGCCAAGGTGAGGGAACTCAGCCCCAGCATTTT.

This clonotype was observed many times. The chain uses TRBV3-1 and TRBJ2-7, with 9 positions matching TRBD1. The CDR3 is made up of 16 amino acids. The J segment lost 2 bases and the V segment lost 4 bases, leaving 9 bases of the junction unmatched. Germline V gene data show CDR1 as LGHDT and CDR2 as YNNKEL (reference sequence). The CDR3 sequence is CASSRETGGPAYEQYF. The DNA of the CDR3 is TGTGCCAGCAGCCGAGAAACAGGGGGCCCAGCCTACGAGCAGTACTTC.

This clonotype was seen at least ten times. This sequence joins TRBV7-2 and TRBJ2-1, with D possibly being TRBD2 (5 bases). The CDR3 is made up of 11 amino acids. Germline assignment: CDR1 SGHTA and CDR2 FQGNSA. V shed 6 bases and J shed 9 bases, with 9 bases lying between them. Here the CDR3 reads CASSSGSEQFF. As DNA, the CDR3 is TGTGCCAGCAGTTCGGGGAGTGAGCAGTTCTTC. Supplemented by reference TRBV7-2 and TRBJ2-1, the full variable domain reads GAGVSQSPSNKVTEKGKDVELRCDPISGHTALYWYRQSLGQGLEFLIYFQGNSAPDKSGLPSDRFSAERTGGSVSTLTIQRTQQEDSAVYLCASSSGSEQFFGPGTRLTVL.

This clonotype has a count of ten or more. The chain recombines TRBV11-2 with TRBJ2-7, with D unresolved. Germline V gene sequence: CDR1 SGHAT, CDR2 FQNNGV. Trimming shortened V by 0 bases and J by 0 bases, and 9 bases separated the two germline ends. The CDR3 loop spans 15 amino acids. In nucleotides, the CDR3 is TGTGCCAGCAGCTTAGATAAGCATCCCTCCTACGAGCAGTACTTC. Amino acid sequence: CASSLDKHPSYEQYF.

At least ten counts were recorded for this clonotype. The chain links TRBV4-1 to TRBJ2-1, with TRBD2 identical over 12 bases. V was clipped by 0 bases and J by 6 bases; unmatched bases: 15. Germline CDR1 reads MGHRA; CDR2 reads YSYEKL. The CDR3 has 20 residues. The chain's CDR3 is CASSQEGLAGGPGRGNEQFF. CDR3 coding DNA: TGCGCCAGCAGCCAAGAAGGGCTAGCGGGGGGGCCAGGCCGTGGCAATGAGCAGTTCTTC.

This clonotype ranks as medium-sized. This chain links TRBV29-1 with TRBJ2-6, with TRBD1 as a possible D gene (6 bases). V was shortened by 6 bases and J by 0 bases, with 12 bases between the two germline ends. Germline loops: CDR1 SQVTM, CDR2 ANQGSEA. The CDR3 has 15 amino acids. CDR3 residues: CSVRGESSGANVLTF. The CDR3 DNA reads TGCAGCGTCAGGGGCGAGTCCTCTGGGGCCAACGTCCTGACTTTC. Variable domain in full (rest from reference TRBV29-1 and TRBJ2-6): SAVISQKPSRDICQRGTSLTIQCQVDSQVTMMFWYRQQPGQSLTLIATANQGSEATYESGFVIDKFPISRPNLTFSTLTVSNMSPEDSSIYLCSVRGESSGANVLTFGAGSRLTVL.

The V and J genes are TRBV6-1 and TRBJ2-7, with D possibly being TRBD1 or TRBD2 (5 bases each). CDR3 length: 15 residues. V was shortened by 3 bases and J by 4 bases, with 16 bases between the two germline ends. The V gene's germline CDR1 is MNHNS and CDR2 SASEGT. The CDR3 nucleotides read TGTGCCAGCAGTGAGGCCGGGACCTTTCAATACGAGCAGTACTTC. Protein: CASSEAGTFQYEQYF.

By proportion, this clonotype is medium-sized. The rearrangement uses TRBV9 and TRBJ2-3; 8 nucleotides line up with TRBD2. The junction had 9 bases not matched to a gene; V was cut back by 4 bases and J by 5 bases. CDR3 length equals 15 residues. Germline loops: CDR1 SGDLS, CDR2 YYNGEE. CDR3 in DNA: TGTGCCAGCAGCCTTAGCGGGGCCCTAGGAGATACGCAGTATTTT. Translation: CASSLSGALGDTQYF.

This clonotype qualifies as medium-sized. The chain recombines TRBV20-1 with TRBJ2-1, with 11 positions matching TRBD2. The CDR3 length is 16 residues. The germline V gene encodes CDR1 DFQATT and CDR2 SNEGSKA (reference sequence). Trimming removed 1 base from V and 10 bases from J; junction bases left unmatched: 12. The CDR3 loop reads CSARGGETSGDREQFF. The CDR3 DNA sequence: TGCAGTGCTAGAGGGGGGGAGACTAGCGGGGATAGAGAGCAGTTCTTC.

This clonotype is medium-sized by share. This chain connects TRBV27 to TRBJ1-2, with 7 bases fitting TRBD1. Germline assignment: CDR1 MNHEY and CDR2 SMNVEV (reference sequence). The CDR3 runs 15 residues. J was trimmed by 2 bases and V by 5 bases; bases with no gene match: 8. The CDR3 protein is CASSAEGQTNYGYTF. In DNA form, the CDR3 reads TGTGCCAGCAGTGCCGAGGGACAGACCAACTATGGCTACACCTTC.

By frequency in the sample, this clonotype is medium-sized. The chain joins TRBV29-1 to TRBJ2-3; D remains unclear. The ends were cut back, 4 bases at V and 10 bases at J, with 12 bases in the middle. The CDR3 sequence is 11 residues long. Germline assignment: CDR1 SQVTM and CDR2 ANQGSEA. The CDR3 DNA sequence: TGCAGCGTTGGCCTCCCCGATCCGCAGTATTTT. It yields the protein CSVGLPDPQYF.

The chain links TRBV30 to TRBJ2-3; 8 nucleotides match TRBD2. The CDR3 consists of 15 residues. Per the germline V gene, CDR1 is GTSNPN and CDR2 is SVGIG (reference sequence). V shed 4 bases and J 2 bases; nucleotides not matched to a gene: 8. Here the CDR3 DNA reads TGTGCCTGGAACCCACGGGGGGGCCTCACAGATACGCAGTATTTT. It translates to CAWNPRGGLTDTQYF.